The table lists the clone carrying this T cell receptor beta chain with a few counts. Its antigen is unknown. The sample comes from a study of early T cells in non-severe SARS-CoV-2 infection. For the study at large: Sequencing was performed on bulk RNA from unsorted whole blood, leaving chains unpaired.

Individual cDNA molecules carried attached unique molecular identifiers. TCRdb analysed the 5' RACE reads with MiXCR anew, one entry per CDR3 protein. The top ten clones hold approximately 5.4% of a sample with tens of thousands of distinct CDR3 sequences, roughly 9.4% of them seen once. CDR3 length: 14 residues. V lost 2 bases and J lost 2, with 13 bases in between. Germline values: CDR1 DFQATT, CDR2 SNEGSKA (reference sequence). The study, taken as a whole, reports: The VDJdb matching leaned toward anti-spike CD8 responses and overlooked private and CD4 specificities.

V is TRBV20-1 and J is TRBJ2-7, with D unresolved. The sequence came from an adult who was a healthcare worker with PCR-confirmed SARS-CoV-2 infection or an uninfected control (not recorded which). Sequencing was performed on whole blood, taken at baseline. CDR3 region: CSARLGGTPYEQYF. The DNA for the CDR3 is TGCAGTGCTAGATTAGGCGGCACCCCCTACGAGCAGTACTTC.